Following are 25 T cell receptor beta chains from one sample sequenced in a study of blood T cell repertoires in COVID-19. Sequenced by immunoSEQ multiplex PCR; TCRdb stores in-frame clones only, minus some. The sample lists roughly 160,000 clones, 84% seen once, with approximately 12% in the top ten. The sequenced sample consisted of PBMCs or T cells enriched from blood (not recorded which). The receptors originated from a middle-aged man who had recovered from COVID-19.

The J gene is TRBJ2-7, the V gene TRBV7-2; tentative D call: TRBD1 (6 bases). V lost 5 bases and J 4 bases, leaving 15 bases between the germline ends. Germline V gene sequence: CDR1 SGHTA, CDR2 FQGNSA. CDR3 length: 14 residues. The chain's CDR3 is CASSQSGRGYEQYF. The CDR3, as DNA: TGTGCCAGCAGCCAATCTGGCAGGGGTTACGAGCAGTACTTC.

J is TRBJ1-1 and V is TRBV10-3, with D uncertain. V was shortened by 2 bases and J by 10 bases, with 17 bases between the two germline ends. From germline, CDR1 is ENHRY and CDR2 SYGVKD. The CDR3 consists of 14 residues. DNA for the CDR3: TGTGCCATCAGTGAGGGCTGGCAAAGTGGTGGAGCTTTCTTT. It translates to CAISEGWQSGGAFF.

This chain links TRBV5-1 with TRBJ1-1; D is ambiguous. V lost 4 bases, J lost 1 base, and 8 bases lay in between. This CDR3 has 13 amino acids. Germline V gives CDR1 SGHRS, CDR2 YFSETQ. The chain's CDR3 is CASSRGSNTEAFF. CDR3 DNA sequence: TGCGCCAGCAGCCGAGGGTCGAACACTGAAGCTTTCTTT. Looking up the rest from reference TRBV5-1 and TRBJ1-1 gives the full variable domain: KAGVTQTPRYLIKTRGQQVTLSCSPISGHRSVSWYQQTPGQGLQFLFEYFSETQRNKGNFPGRFSGRQFSNSRSEMNVSTLELGDSALYLCASSRGSNTEAFFGQGTRLTVV.

This clone came up a few times. The gene calls are TRBV7-9 and TRBJ2-7; D is ambiguous. This CDR3 comprises 13 residues. Trimming removed 5 bases at V and 0 bases at J, with 8 bases between. CDR1 and CDR2 (germline): SEHNR, FQNEAQ (reference sequence). Written as DNA, the CDR3 is TGTGCCAGCAGCCTACTTATCTCCTACGAGCAGTACTTC. Translating gives CASSLLISYEQYF. The full variable domain, completed using reference TRBV7-9 and TRBJ2-7, is DTGVSQNPRHKITKRGQNVTFRCDPISEHNRLYWYRQTLGQGPEFLTYFQNEAQLEKSRLLSDRFSAERPKGSFSTLEIQRTEQGDSAMYLCASSLLISYEQYFGPGTRLTVT.

The rearrangement links TRBV10-2 to TRBJ2-1; 7 nucleotides match TRBD2. There are 17 residues in the CDR3. Germline assignment: CDR1 WSHSY and CDR2 SAAADI. V shed 3 bases and J 1 base; nucleotides not matched to a gene: 9. Written as DNA, the CDR3 is TGCGCCAGCAGTGACTACACCGGGACTACATCCTACAATGAGCAGTTCTTC. Translation gives CASSDYTGTTSYNEQFF.

There are a few counts of this clone. The J gene is TRBJ1-1, the V gene TRBV30; the D gene is possibly TRBD1 (5 bases). The CDR3 sequence is 12 residues long. Germline-derived CDR1 and CDR2 are GTSNPN and SVGIG (reference sequence). V lost 7 bases and J 1 base, leaving 10 bases between the germline ends. The CDR3 DNA reads as TGTGCCTCTGGACACCCGAACACTGAAGCTTTCTTT. As protein: CASGHPNTEAFF.

The chain links TRBV2 to TRBJ2-5; TRBD1 might be the D (6 bases). CDR3 length: 12 residues. The ends were cut back, 7 bases at V and 2 bases at J, with 8 bases in the middle. The germline V gene encodes CDR1 SNHLY and CDR2 FYNNEI. The CDR3 loop reads CASKGGQETQYF. The DNA for the CDR3 is TGTGCCAGCAAAGGGGGTCAAGAGACCCAGTACTTC.

The rearrangement links TRBV30 to TRBJ1-6; D not resolved. This CDR3 is built from 14 residues. Trimming stripped 8 bases from V and 1 base from J, with 12 bases between. Germline CDR1 reads GTSNPN; CDR2 reads SVGIG (reference sequence). The CDR3 sequence is CASQEGSYNSPLHF. The DNA for the CDR3 is TGTGCCAGCCAAGAGGGTTCCTATAATTCACCCCTCCACTTT.

V gene TRBV7-3 combines with J gene TRBJ1-4, with 11 bases aligning to TRBD1. Germline-derived CDR1 and CDR2 are SGHTA and FQGTGA. J gave up 9 bases and V 5 bases, and 14 bases lay outside the gene matches. The CDR3 length is 17 residues. CDR3 DNA: TGTGCCAGCAGCGCTTCATCCCTACGGGACAGGGGGAAAAAACTGTTTTTT. This sequence encodes CASSASSLRDRGKKLFF. The entire variable domain, with the rest obtained from reference TRBV7-3 and TRBJ1-4, is as follows: GAGVSQTPSNKVTEKGKYVELRCDPISGHTALYWYRQSLGQGPEFLIYFQGTGAADDSGLPNDRFFAVRPEGSVSTLKIQRTERGDSAVYLCASSASSLRDRGKKLFFGSGTQLSVL.

The V gene is TRBV6-5, the J gene TRBJ1-2; TRBD1 is a possible D gene (6 bases). Looked up from germline, CDR1 is MNHEY and CDR2 is SVGAGI. CDR3 length equals 14 residues. V was trimmed by 0 bases and J by 7 bases, leaving 12 bases between them. The DNA for the CDR3 is TGTGCCAGCAGTTACTCGGCAGGGGTGGCTGGCTACACCTTC. As protein: CASSYSAGVAGYTF.

The CDR3 coding sequence is TGTGCCTCCCCCCCCGGGGGGAAGTCCTATGGCTACACCTTC. Residues: CASPPGGKSYGYTF. V and J are TRBV30 and TRBJ1-2, with D possibly being TRBD1 (5 bases). The germline V gene has CDR1 GTSNPN and CDR2 SVGIG (reference sequence). There are 14 residues in the CDR3. Trimming took 7 bases from V and 4 from J, leaving 19 bases between them.

This rearrangement joins TRBV20-1 to TRBJ2-7; D ambiguous. V was cut by 7 bases and J by 4 bases, with 11 bases left in between. The CDR3 runs to 11 residues. Germline V gives CDR1 DFQATT, CDR2 SNEGSKA (reference sequence). The CDR3, as DNA: TGCAGTGGATCGCGGATGTACGAGCAGTACTTC. Translated: CSGSRMYEQYF.

The chain joins TRBV11-2 to TRBJ1-4; no firm D call. The CDR3 extends over 16 amino acids. Germline V gene lookup returns CDR1 SGHAT and CDR2 FQNNGV. V lost 3 bases, J lost 0 bases, and 11 bases lay in between. The CDR3 region is CASSFRHGTTNEKLFF. DNA for the CDR3: TGTGCCAGCAGCTTCCGACACGGCACAACTAATGAAAAACTGTTTTTT.

This clone has only one observation. The chain carries TRBV7-9 and TRBJ2-7; 11 nucleotides align to TRBD2. CDR1 is SEHNR and CDR2 is FQNEAQ in the germline V gene (reference sequence). The CDR3 runs 18 residues. Trimming at V came to 1 base and at J to 0 bases, leaving 8 bases not matched to a gene. The CDR3 here is CASSLGRLAGGSSYEQYF. The CDR3 DNA reads TGTGCCAGCAGCTTAGGTCGGCTAGCGGGGGGTAGCTCCTACGAGCAGTACTTC.

This clone was found once. The chain uses TRBV19 and TRBJ1-2; TRBD1 agrees at 9 bases. The V gene's germline CDR1 is LNHDA and CDR2 SQIVND (reference sequence). Trimming removed 2 bases from V and 0 bases from J; junction bases left unmatched: 4. CDR3 length equals 16 residues. The chain's CDR3 is CASSIPQGASNYGYTF. The CDR3 region has the DNA TGTGCCAGTAGTATACCACAGGGGGCGTCTAACTATGGCTACACCTTC. Full variable domain (missing parts from reference TRBV19 and TRBJ1-2): DGGITQSPKYLFRKEGQNVTLSCEQNLNHDAMYWYRQDPGQGLRLIYYSQIVNDFQKGDIAEGYSVSREKKESFPLTVTSAQKNPTAFYLCASSIPQGASNYGYTFGSGTRLTVV.

This chain links TRBV5-6 with TRBJ1-6; D gene uncertain. V was pared by 4 bases and J by 3 bases, with 14 bases between. The CDR3 has 16 amino acids. Germline V lookup: CDR1 SGHDT, CDR2 YYEEEE. The CDR3 reads CASSRIPRGYNSPLHF. The CDR3 nucleotides read TGTGCCAGCAGCCGGATTCCCCGGGGCTATAATTCACCCCTCCACTTT.

V and J are TRBV4-1 and TRBJ2-7; 9 positions match TRBD1. Looked up from germline, CDR1 is MGHRA and CDR2 is YSYEKL. This CDR3 is built from 16 residues. V dropped 1 base and J dropped 0; count of bases not matched to a gene: 4. CDR3 amino acids: CASSQGPDRGSYEQYF. CDR3 bases: TGCGCCAGCAGCCAAGGGCCGGACAGGGGCTCCTACGAGCAGTACTTC.

The chain links TRBV5-4 to TRBJ2-7; TRBD1 agrees at 7 bases. The CDR3 spans 16 residues. Per the germline V gene, CDR1 is SGHNT and CDR2 is YYREEE (reference sequence). V gave up 4 bases and J gave up 5 bases; unmatched junction bases: 15. CDR3 in amino acids: CASSKIQGISRDEQYF. For the CDR3, the DNA is TGTGCCAGCAGCAAGATACAGGGGATCAGTAGGGACGAGCAGTACTTC. Full variable domain (rest looked up from reference TRBV5-4 and TRBJ2-7): ETGVTQSPTHLIKTRGQQVTLRCSSQSGHNTVSWYQQALGQGPQFIFQYYREEENGRGNFPPRFSGLQFPNYSSELNVNALELDDSALYLCASSKIQGISRDEQYFGPGTRLTVT.

As regards this clone: Germline and junction disagree at one end, which may indicate a read error. V and J are TRBV7-7 and TRBJ2-5; TRBD2 agrees at 11 bases. CDR3 size: 17 residues. CDR1 is SSHAT and CDR2 is FNYEAQ in the germline V gene (reference sequence). The CDR3: CASSLGASGGTQETQYF. In nucleotides, the CDR3 is TGTGCTAGCAGCTTAGGGGCTAGCGGGGGGACACAAGAGACCCAGTACTTC.

The chain combines TRBV12-5 with TRBJ2-1; D might be TRBD1 (5 bases). This CDR3 has 15 residues. Per germline, CDR1 LGHNT and CDR2 FRNRAP. The V end was cut by 2 bases, the J end by 12 bases, with 20 bases between. CDR3 protein: CASGLPPPRVPGQFF. In DNA, the CDR3 is TGTGCTAGTGGTTTGCCCCCCCCCAGGGTACCGGGGCAGTTCTTC.

The DNA for the CDR3 is TGCGCCAGCAGCGAGGACAGACCTAGCACAGATACGCAGTATTTT. As protein: CASSEDRPSTDTQYF. This rearrangement joins TRBV5-1 to TRBJ2-3; D possibly corresponds to TRBD1 (6 bases). The CDR3 extends over 15 amino acids. The germline V gene encodes CDR1 SGHRS and CDR2 YFSETQ. The V end lost 4 bases, the J end lost 0 bases, and 12 bases lay between the germline ends.

V usage is TRBV5-1 and J usage is TRBJ1-1; D not certain. This CDR3 contains 13 residues. The V end was cut by 5 bases, the J end by 6 bases, with 14 bases between. Germline CDR1 reads SGHRS; CDR2 reads YFSETQ. The CDR3 DNA follows: TGCGCCAGCAGTTCCCCCCCCGGGGCTGAAGCTTTCTTT. Encoded protein: CASSSPPGAEAFF.

The rearrangement uses TRBV7-2 and TRBJ1-5; unclear D gene. CDR3 size: 16 residues. V lost 2 bases, J lost 8 bases, and 19 bases lay in between. Germline CDR1 and CDR2: SGHTA and FQGNSA. The CDR3 nucleotides are TGTGCCAGCAGCTTAATCCCAGGAGGGTTTGGAGAGCCCCAGCATTTT. This encodes CASSLIPGGFGEPQHF.

The chain recombines TRBV5-1 with TRBJ1-3; 7 bases map to TRBD1. This CDR3 has 15 amino acids. Trimming at V came to 0 bases and at J to 9 bases, leaving 9 bases not matched to a gene. The germline V gene has CDR1 SGHRS and CDR2 YFSETQ. CDR3 sequence (DNA): TGCGCCAGCAGCTTGGAGACAGGGAGTATCGGCACCATATATTTT. Its protein is CASSLETGSIGTIYF.

This chain uses TRBV9 with TRBJ2-1; D not resolved. The V gene's germline CDR1 is SGDLS and CDR2 YYNGEE. The CDR3 is made up of 15 amino acids. V lost 5 bases, J lost 0 bases, and 12 bases lay in between. CDR3 sequence (DNA): TGTGCCAGCAGTACTACTGCGAGCTCCTACAATGAGCAGTTCTTC. It yields the protein CASSTTASSYNEQFF.